The rows below give T cell receptor beta chains drawn from one sample of a study of T cell responses to AZD1222 COVID-19 vaccine. Method: immunoSEQ multiplex PCR; TCRdb's copy keeps in-frame clones and lacks some. Of about 170,000 clones listed, 87% were seen once; the top ten hold 0.85% to 1.1%. Material: peripheral blood, obtained 28 days after the second AZD1222 dose. These receptors were obtained from an adult who received the AZD1222 COVID-19 vaccine. Both conserved end residues are part of each CDR3. D genes are given only for firm matches. The size field is filled for only some rows; it gives once, few, many or a size class.

cdr3_nt | cdr3_aa | v_call | d_call | clone_size | j_call
TGTGCCAGCAGCTTAGGGCCCGGGGGTCAGGATACGCAGTATTTT | CASSLGPGGQDTQYF | TRBV7-9 | - | - | TRBJ2-3
TGCGCCAGCAGCCAAGATCCGGGTGCTGGGGAGACCCAGTACTTC | CASSQDPGAGETQYF | TRBV4-1 | - | - | TRBJ2-5
TGTGCCAGCAGCTTAGTAGGGACCGCGAACACTGAAGCTTTCTTT | CASSLVGTANTEAFF | TRBV7-8 | - | few | TRBJ1-1
TGTGCCAGCAGCCAAGCCCCCGGGGGGCCCCTCCTTAGCACAGATACGCAGTATTTT | CASSQAPGGPLLSTDTQYF | TRBV3-1/TRBV3-2 | - | - | TRBJ2-3
TGTGCCAGCAGTTTACAGGGCCACCGGGAGACCCAGTACTTC | CASSLQGHRETQYF | TRBV27 | - | - | TRBJ2-5
TGTGCCAGCTCACCACGGACTAGCGGTGAGCAGTTCTTC | CASSPRTSGEQFF | TRBV18 | TRBD2 | - | TRBJ2-1
TGTGCCAGCAGCCAAGAGGAGGGGACTTACACAGATACGCAGTATTTT | CASSQEEGTYTDTQYF | TRBV4-2 | - | - | TRBJ2-3
TGTGCCAGCAGTTACTCCGCAACAGGGGGTGCGAGCACAGATACGCAGTATTTT | CASSYSATGGASTDTQYF | TRBV6-2/TRBV6-3 | TRBD1 | - | TRBJ2-3
TGTGCCATCAGCCCGCCGGGGGAGGTGGGAGGCTACACCTTC | CAISPPGEVGGYTF | TRBV10-3 | - | - | TRBJ1-2
TGTGCCAGCAGCTTAGTTTTGGGGAGCCGGGGCTACACCTTC | CASSLVLGSRGYTF | TRBV7-8 | - | - | TRBJ1-2
TGTGCCAGCAGACAGGGGGATCAGCCCCAGCATTTT | CASRQGDQPQHF | TRBV12-3/TRBV12-4 | TRBD1 | - | TRBJ1-5
TGTGCCAGCAGTGCCGACAGGGGGAACACTGAAGCTTTCTTT | CASSADRGNTEAFF | TRBV6-4 | TRBD1 | - | TRBJ1-1
TGCGCCAGCAGCCAAGATGTGGGGGGCTCCTACAATGAGCAGTTCTTC | CASSQDVGGSYNEQFF | TRBV4-3 | - | - | TRBJ2-1
TGTGCCAGTAGTATGGCACAGAACTACGAGCAGTACTTC | CASSMAQNYEQYF | TRBV19 | - | - | TRBJ2-7
TGTGCCAGTAGTATCTGGAGGGAAGAGACCCAGTACTTC | CASSIWREETQYF | TRBV19 | - | - | TRBJ2-5
TGTGCCAGCAGCCCTAAGGGTCCCCGATCCTACGAGCAGTACTTC | CASSPKGPRSYEQYF | TRBV7-9 | - | - | TRBJ2-7
TGTGCCAGCAGTTCCACGACAGGGAGGGGCGGAAACACCATATATTTT | CASSSTTGRGGNTIYF | TRBV6-5 | TRBD1 | - | TRBJ1-3
TGTGCCAGCAGTCCGATCTCCTACGAGCAGTACTTC | CASSPISYEQYF | TRBV2 | - | - | TRBJ2-7
TGTGCCAGCAGTTACTCGAGCGGGGGTGGCTACACCTTC | CASSYSSGGGYTF | TRBV6-5 | - | - | TRBJ1-2
TGTGCCACCAGTGATGAGGGTCTCTCTGGAAACACCATATATTTT | CATSDEGLSGNTIYF | TRBV24-1 | - | - | TRBJ1-3
TGTGCCAGCAGCTTGGTACGGACAGGGGCTGAAGCTTTCTTT | CASSLVRTGAEAFF | TRBV5-5 | TRBD1 | few | TRBJ1-1
TGCGCCAGCAGCCAATACAGGGGGCCCAACACAGATACGCAGTATTTT | CASSQYRGPNTDTQYF | TRBV4-1 | TRBD1 | - | TRBJ2-3
TGTGCCAGCAGTCCCGTGGGGTTCGGGACGGTCAACGGGGAGCTGTTTTTT | CASSPVGFGTVNGELFF | TRBV6-2/TRBV6-3 | - | - | TRBJ2-2
TGTGCCAGCAGCTCTATACCGGGACAGCAAGAGACCCAGTACTTC | CASSSIPGQQETQYF | TRBV7-9 | TRBD1 | - | TRBJ2-5
TGTGCCAGCAGTTCGGCGGATGAGCAGTTCTTC | CASSSADEQFF | TRBV6-6 | - | - | TRBJ2-1
TGTGCCAGCAGCTTAGGGGCCTCCCGGGAGGAAAAACTGTTTTTT | CASSLGASREEKLFF | TRBV7-9 | - | - | TRBJ1-4
TGTGCCAGCAGTGAGGCGGGCAATGAGCAGTTCTTC | CASSEAGNEQFF | TRBV12-3/TRBV12-4 | - | - | TRBJ2-1
TGTGCCAGCAGCCCCGGGACCGATACTCTCTATGGCTACACCTTC | CASSPGTDTLYGYTF | TRBV25-1 | - | - | TRBJ1-2